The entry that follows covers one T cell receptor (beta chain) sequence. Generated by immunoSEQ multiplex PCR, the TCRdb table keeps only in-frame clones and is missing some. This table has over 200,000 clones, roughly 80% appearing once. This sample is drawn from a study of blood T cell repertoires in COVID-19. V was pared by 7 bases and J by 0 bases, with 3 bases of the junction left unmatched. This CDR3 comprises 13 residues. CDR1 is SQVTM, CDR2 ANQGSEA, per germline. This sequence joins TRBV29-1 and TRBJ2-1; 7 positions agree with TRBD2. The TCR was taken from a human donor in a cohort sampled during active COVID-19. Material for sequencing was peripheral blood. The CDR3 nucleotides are TGCAGCGGCGGGAGCTTCTCCTACAATGAGCAGTTCTTC. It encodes CSGGSFSYNEQFF.